This T cell receptor beta chain was profiled in a study of cytomegalovirus exposure and HLA in healthy donors. Notes on the study in general: Most TCRs appeared rarely, but some public TCRs recurred in many donors.

The PCR was carried out with 60 Vbeta primers and 13 Jbeta primers. The table came from immunoSEQ multiplex PCR; TCRdb's copy has only in-frame clones and leaves some out. The table has under 150,000 clones, around four fifths seen once. For this clone: Its target is unknown.

This CDR3 has 11 amino acids. CDR1 and CDR2 (germline): MDHEN, SYDVKM. Sequencing was performed on PBMCs. This chain joins TRBV28 and TRBJ2-7, with D tentatively TRBD2 (5 bases). The source of this sequence is a boy aged 5-17 years in good health and CMV-seronegative. The CDR3 sequence: CVSATFGEQYF. The CDR3, as DNA: TGTGTTAGCGCTACTTTCGGGGAGCAGTACTTC.